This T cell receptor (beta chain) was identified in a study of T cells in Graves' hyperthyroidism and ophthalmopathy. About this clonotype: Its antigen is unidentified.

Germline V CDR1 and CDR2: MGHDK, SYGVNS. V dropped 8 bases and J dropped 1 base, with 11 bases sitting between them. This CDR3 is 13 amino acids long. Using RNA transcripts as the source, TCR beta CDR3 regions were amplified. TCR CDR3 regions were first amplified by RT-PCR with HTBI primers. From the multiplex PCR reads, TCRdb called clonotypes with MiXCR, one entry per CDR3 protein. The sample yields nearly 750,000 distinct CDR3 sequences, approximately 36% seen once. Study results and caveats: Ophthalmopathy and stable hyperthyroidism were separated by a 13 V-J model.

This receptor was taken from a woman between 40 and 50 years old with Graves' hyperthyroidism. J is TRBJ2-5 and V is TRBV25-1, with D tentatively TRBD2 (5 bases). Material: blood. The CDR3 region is CASVKRTQETQYF. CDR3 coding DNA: TGTGCCAGCGTCAAGCGGACCCAAGAGACCCAGTACTTC.